The table lists the clone carrying this T cell receptor (beta chain) with a count of one. This entry is derived from a study of CD8 T cells in Susac syndrome. The RNA input was 0.5 to 1 ug, and it was reverse transcribed with random hexamers. Amplification of TCR beta CDR3 across 54 Vbeta and 13 Jbeta was performed with immunoSEQ multiplex PCR. TCRdb processed the immunoSEQ multiplex PCR reads anew with MiXCR; each CDR3 protein has one entry. The sample records 150,000 to 200,000 distinct CDR3 sequences, about 95% being singletons. Sequencing targeted TCR beta in blood CD8+ and CD4+ T cells. Healthy donors were controls matched for age and sex. FACS enriched CD8+ TEMRA cells, while bulk CD8+ and CD4+ were negatively isolated. V shed 2 bases, J shed 7 bases, and the junction held 5 bases outside the gene matches. The CDR3 extends over 13 amino acids. Germline lookup yields CDR1 DFQATT and CDR2 SNEGSKA (reference sequence).

The chain has TRBV20-1 and TRBJ1-5; TRBD1 matches at 7 bases. Material: CD4+ T cells from PBMCs. The TCR sequence derives from a human donor in good health. DNA of the CDR3: TGCAGTGCTAGACAGGGGGTCAGACAGCCCCAGCATTTT. This codes for CSARQGVRQPQHF.